This T cell receptor beta chain is drawn from a study of regulatory T cells in long-lasting Graves disease. The wider study: The term persistent Graves' disease signified upward of 5 years on antithyroid drugs with positive TSH receptor antibodies.

The CDR3 contains 13 residues. Between the trimmed V and J ends, which lost 5 bases and 6 bases, there was a span of 14 bases. Germline lookup yields CDR1 DFQATT and CDR2 SNEGSKA (reference sequence). Time point denoted: persistent/refractory GD, antithyroid drugs over 5 years with positive TRAb. TCR sequences were obtained from RNA taken from PBMCs. The authors built TCR beta libraries using iRepertoire HTBI primers and Arm-PCR of CDR3 regions. TCRdb re-called the multiplex PCR reads with MiXCR, one entry per CDR3 protein. The sample carries about 460,000 distinct CDR3 sequences, around a fifth recorded once.

The source of this sequence is a female donor with Graves disease. Here the sequenced sample was peripheral blood mononuclear cells (PBMCs), taken when the disease was refractory, from a patient treated with antithyroid drugs. The chain carries TRBV20-1 and TRBJ2-1; D remains unclear. CDR3 sequence reads: CSADTPRPNEQFF. The CDR3 nucleotides are TGCAGTGCTGATACCCCCCGGCCCAATGAGCAGTTCTTC.